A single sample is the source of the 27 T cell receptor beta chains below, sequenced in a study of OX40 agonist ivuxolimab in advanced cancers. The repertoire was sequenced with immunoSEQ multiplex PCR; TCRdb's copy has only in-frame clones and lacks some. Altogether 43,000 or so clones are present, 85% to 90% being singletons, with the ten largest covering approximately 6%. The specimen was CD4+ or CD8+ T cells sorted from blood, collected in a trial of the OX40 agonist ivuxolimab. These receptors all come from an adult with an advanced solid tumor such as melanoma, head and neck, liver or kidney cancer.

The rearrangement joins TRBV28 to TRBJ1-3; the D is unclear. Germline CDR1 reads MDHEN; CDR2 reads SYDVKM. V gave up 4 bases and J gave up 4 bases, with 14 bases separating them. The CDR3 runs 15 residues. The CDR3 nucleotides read TGTGCCAGCAGTTCCATTACACAGCGAGGAAACACCATATATTTT. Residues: CASSSITQRGNTIYF.

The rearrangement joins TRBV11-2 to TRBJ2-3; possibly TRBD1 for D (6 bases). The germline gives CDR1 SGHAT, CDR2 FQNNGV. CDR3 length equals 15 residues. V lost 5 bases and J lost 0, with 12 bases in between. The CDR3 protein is CASSLQGQSTDTQYF. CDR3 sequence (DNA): TGTGCCAGCAGCCTGCAGGGGCAGAGCACAGATACGCAGTATTTT.

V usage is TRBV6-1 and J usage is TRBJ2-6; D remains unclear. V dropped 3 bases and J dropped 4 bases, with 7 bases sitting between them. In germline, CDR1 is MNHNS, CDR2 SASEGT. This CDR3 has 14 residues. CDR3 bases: TGTGCCAGCAGTGACGGGTTAGGGGCCAACGTCCTGACTTTC. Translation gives CASSDGLGANVLTF.

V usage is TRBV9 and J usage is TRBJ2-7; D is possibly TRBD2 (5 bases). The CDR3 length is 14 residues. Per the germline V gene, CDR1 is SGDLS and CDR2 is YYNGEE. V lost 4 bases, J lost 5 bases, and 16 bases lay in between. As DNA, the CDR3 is TGTGCCAGCAGCCCCCGAGGGAAACAACACGAGCAGTACTTC. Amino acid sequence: CASSPRGKQHEQYF.

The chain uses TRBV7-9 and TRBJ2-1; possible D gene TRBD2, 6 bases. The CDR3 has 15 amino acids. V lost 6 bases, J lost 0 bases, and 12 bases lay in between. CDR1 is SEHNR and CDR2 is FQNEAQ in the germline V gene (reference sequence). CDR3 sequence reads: CASSLDGSSYNEQFF. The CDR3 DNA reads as TGTGCCAGCAGTCTTGACGGGAGCTCCTACAATGAGCAGTTCTTC.

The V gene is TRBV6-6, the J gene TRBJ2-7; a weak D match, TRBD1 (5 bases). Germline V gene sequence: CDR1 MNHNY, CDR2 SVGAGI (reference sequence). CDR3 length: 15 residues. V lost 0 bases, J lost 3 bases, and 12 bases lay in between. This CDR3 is CASSYSDSPDYEQYF. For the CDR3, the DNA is TGTGCCAGCAGTTACTCTGACAGTCCTGACTACGAGCAGTACTTC.

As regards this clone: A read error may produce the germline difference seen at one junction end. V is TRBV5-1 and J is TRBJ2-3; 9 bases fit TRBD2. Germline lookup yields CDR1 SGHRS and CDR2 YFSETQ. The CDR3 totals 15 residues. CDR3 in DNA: TGCGCCAGCAGCTTGGATGGGACTAGCACTGATACGCAGTATTTT. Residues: CASSLDGTSTDTQYF.

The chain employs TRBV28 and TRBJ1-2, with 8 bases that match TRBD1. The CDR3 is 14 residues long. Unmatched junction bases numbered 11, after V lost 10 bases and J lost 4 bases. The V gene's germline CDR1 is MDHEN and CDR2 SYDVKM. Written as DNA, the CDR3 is TGTGCCACGCGGCAGGGGGCAATCCCCTATGGCTACACCTTC. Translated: CATRQGAIPYGYTF.

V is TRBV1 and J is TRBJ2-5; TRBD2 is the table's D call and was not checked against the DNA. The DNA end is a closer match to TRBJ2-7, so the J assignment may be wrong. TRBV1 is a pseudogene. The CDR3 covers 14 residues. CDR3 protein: CTSSQTGGTYEQYF. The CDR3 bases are TGCACCAGCAGCCAGACGGGAGGCACCTACGAGCAGTACTTC.

The CDR3 is CSVELRDEQYF. DNA of the CDR3: TGCAGCGTTGAATTGCGGGACGAGCAGTACTTC. The V gene is TRBV29-1, the J gene TRBJ2-7, with D possibly TRBD2 on 5 matching bases. Trimming stripped 2 bases from V and 5 bases from J, with 7 bases between. The CDR3 consists of 11 residues. Germline V gives CDR1 SQVTM, CDR2 ANQGSEA.

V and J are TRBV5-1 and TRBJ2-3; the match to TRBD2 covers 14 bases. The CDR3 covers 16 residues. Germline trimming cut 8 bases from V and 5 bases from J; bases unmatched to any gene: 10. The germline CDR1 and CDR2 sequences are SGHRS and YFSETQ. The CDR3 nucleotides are TGCGCCAGTTCCGCCCTCGGACTAGCGGGAGGAGATACGCAGTATTTT. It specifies CASSALGLAGGDTQYF.

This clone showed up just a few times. For the CDR3, the DNA is TGTGCCAGCAGTTTAGGGGGGCGGGGCAGGAGCTCTGGAAACACCATATATTTT. This codes for CASSLGGRGRSSGNTIYF. This sequence joins TRBV28 and TRBJ1-3, with TRBD1 as a possible D gene (6 bases). Trimming removed 2 bases at V and 0 bases at J, with 17 bases between. The CDR3 extends over 18 amino acids. Germline-derived CDR1 and CDR2 are MDHEN and SYDVKM.

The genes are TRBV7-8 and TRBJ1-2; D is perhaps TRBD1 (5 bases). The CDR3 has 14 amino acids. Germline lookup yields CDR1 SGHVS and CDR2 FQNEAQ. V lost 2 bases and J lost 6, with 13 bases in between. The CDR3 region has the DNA TGTGCCAGCAGCTTAACGGGGGTGTCTGATGGCTACACCTTC. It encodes CASSLTGVSDGYTF.

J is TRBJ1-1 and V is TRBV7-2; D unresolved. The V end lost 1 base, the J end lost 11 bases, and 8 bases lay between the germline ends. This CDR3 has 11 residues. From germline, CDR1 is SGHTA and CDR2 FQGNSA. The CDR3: CASSLESVAFF. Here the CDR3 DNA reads TGTGCCAGCAGCTTAGAGTCGGTCGCTTTCTTT.

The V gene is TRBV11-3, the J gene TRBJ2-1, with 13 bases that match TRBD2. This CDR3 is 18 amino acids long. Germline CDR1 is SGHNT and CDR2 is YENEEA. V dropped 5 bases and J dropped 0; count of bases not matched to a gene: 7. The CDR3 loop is CASSPGLAGYSSYNEQFF. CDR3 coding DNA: TGTGCCAGCAGCCCGGGACTAGCGGGATATAGCTCCTACAATGAGCAGTTCTTC.

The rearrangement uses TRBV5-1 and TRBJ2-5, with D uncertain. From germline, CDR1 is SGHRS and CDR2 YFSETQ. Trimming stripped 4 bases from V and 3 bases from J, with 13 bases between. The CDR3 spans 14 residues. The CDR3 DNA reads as TGCGCCAGCAGCAGTTCCGGGTCGGAAGAGACCCAGTACTTC. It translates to CASSSSGSEETQYF.

CDR3 sequence reads: CASSSGAASSYNEQFF. In DNA form, the CDR3 reads TGTGCCAGCAGTTCTGGGGCAGCCAGCTCCTACAATGAGCAGTTCTTC. V usage is TRBV28 and J usage is TRBJ2-1, with D possibly matching TRBD1 (5 bases). The CDR3 consists of 16 residues. Between the trimmed V and J ends, which lost 4 bases and 0 bases, there was a span of 13 bases. Germline loops: CDR1 MDHEN, CDR2 SYDVKM.

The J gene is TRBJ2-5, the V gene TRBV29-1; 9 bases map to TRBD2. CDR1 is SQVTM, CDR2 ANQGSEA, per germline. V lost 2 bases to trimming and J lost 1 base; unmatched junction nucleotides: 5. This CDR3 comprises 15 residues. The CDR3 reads CSVERAGGFQETQYF. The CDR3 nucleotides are TGCAGCGTTGAAAGAGCGGGAGGCTTCCAAGAGACCCAGTACTTC.

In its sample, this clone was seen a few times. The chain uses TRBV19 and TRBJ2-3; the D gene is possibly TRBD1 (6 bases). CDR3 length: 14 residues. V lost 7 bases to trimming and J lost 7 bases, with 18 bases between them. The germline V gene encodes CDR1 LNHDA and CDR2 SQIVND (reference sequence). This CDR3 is CASTLTGRGHTQYF. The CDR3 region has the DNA TGTGCCAGTACCCTAACCGGCAGGGGTCATACGCAGTATTTT.

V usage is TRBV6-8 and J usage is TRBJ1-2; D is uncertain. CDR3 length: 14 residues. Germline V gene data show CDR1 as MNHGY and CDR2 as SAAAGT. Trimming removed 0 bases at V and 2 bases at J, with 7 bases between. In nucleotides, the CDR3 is TGTGCCAGCAGTTACTCTGAACAGAACTATGGCTACACCTTC. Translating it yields CASSYSEQNYGYTF.

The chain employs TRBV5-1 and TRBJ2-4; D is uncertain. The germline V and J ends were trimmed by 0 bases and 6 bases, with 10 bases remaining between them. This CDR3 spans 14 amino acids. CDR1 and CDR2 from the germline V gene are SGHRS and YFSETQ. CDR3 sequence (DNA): TGCGCCAGCAGCTTGGAGGGCAGAGGAAACATTCAGTACTTC. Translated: CASSLEGRGNIQYF.

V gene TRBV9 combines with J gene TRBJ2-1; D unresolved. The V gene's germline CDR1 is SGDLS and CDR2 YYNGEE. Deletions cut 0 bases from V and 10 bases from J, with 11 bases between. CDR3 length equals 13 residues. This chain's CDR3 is CASSVGLEREQFF. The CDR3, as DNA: TGTGCCAGCAGCGTAGGGCTGGAACGGGAGCAGTTCTTC. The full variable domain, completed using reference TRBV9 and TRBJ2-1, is DSGVTQTPKHLITATGQRVTLRCSPRSGDLSVYWYQQSLDQGLQFLIQYYNGEERAKGNILERFSAQQFPDLHSELNLSSLELGDSALYFCASSVGLEREQFFGPGTRLTVL.

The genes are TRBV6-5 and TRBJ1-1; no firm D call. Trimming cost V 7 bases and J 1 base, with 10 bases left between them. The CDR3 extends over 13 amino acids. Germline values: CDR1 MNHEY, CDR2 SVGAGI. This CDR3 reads CASISSENTEAFF. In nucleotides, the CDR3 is TGTGCCAGCATATCCTCAGAGAACACTGAAGCTTTCTTT.

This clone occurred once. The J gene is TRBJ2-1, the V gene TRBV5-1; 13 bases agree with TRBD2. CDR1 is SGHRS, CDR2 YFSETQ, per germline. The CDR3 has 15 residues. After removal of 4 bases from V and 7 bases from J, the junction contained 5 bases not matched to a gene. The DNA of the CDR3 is TGCGCCAGCAGCCTGGGACTAGCGGGAAGGAATGAGCAGTTCTTC. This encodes CASSLGLAGRNEQFF.

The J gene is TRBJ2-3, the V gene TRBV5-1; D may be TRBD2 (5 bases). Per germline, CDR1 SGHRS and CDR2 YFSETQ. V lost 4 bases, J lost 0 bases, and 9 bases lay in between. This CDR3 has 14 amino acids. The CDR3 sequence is CASSPSPSTDTQYF. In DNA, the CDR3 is TGCGCCAGCAGCCCTAGCCCCAGCACAGATACGCAGTATTTT.

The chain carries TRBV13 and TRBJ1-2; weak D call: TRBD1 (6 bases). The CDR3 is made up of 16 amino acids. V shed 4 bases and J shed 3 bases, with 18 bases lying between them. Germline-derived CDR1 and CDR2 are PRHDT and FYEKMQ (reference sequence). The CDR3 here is CASSSSRRTEYYGYTF. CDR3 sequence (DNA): TGTGCCAGCAGCTCATCCAGGAGGACAGAGTACTATGGCTACACCTTC.

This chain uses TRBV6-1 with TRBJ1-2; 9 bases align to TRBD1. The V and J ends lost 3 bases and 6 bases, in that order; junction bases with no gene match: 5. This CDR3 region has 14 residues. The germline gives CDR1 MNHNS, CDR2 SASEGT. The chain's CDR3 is CASSDTGGNDGYTF. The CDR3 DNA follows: TGTGCCAGCAGTGACACAGGGGGCAATGATGGCTACACCTTC.